Following are 8 T cell receptor beta chains from one sample sequenced in a study of naive and memory T cell subsets. Treatment reported: skin biopsy from PPD injection site in Mantoux-positive individual. TCR cDNA received a 3' ligated oligonucleotide that carried a UMI. Amplification of ligated cDNA took four PCR rounds with SP2 and nested alpha and beta constant primers. TCRdb re-called the UMI-ligation and nested PCR reads through MiXCR, storing one row per CDR3 protein. The sample consists of 25,000 to 35,000 distinct CDR3 sequences, more than 6.5% of them appearing once. Material: skin, obtained from a tuberculin skin test site. The receptors come from an adult in good health.

In this sample, this clonotype turned up many times. The V and J genes are TRBV12-5 and TRBJ2-7; D uncertain. V gave up 5 bases and J gave up 4 bases, with 9 bases separating them. Germline V gene data show CDR1 as LGHNT and CDR2 as FRNRAP. The CDR3 is 12 residues long. CDR3: CASGPAFYEQYF. The CDR3 region has the DNA TGTGCTAGTGGTCCAGCGTTTTACGAGCAGTACTTC. The whole variable domain, remainder taken from reference TRBV12-5 and TRBJ2-7, is DARVTQTPRHKVTEMGQEVTMRCQPILGHNTVFWYRQTMMQGLELLAYFRNRAPLDDSGMPKDRFSAEMPDATLATLKIQPSEPRDSAVYFCASGPAFYEQYFGPGTRLTVT.

This clonotype was recorded at least ten times. The rearrangement joins TRBV7-6 to TRBJ1-1; D call uncertain. This CDR3 is 15 amino acids long. Germline assignment: CDR1 SGHVS and CDR2 FNYEAQ. V lost 4 bases to trimming and J lost 1 base, with 13 bases between them. CDR3 in DNA: TGTGCCAGCAGCTCATCGGTGTCTCCGAACACTGAAGCTTTCTTT. It is translated as CASSSSVSPNTEAFF.

The chain recombines TRBV7-9 with TRBJ1-6, with D hard to call. This CDR3 spans 14 amino acids. Germline V gene data show CDR1 as SEHNR and CDR2 as FQNEAQ (reference sequence). V lost 1 base, J lost 4 bases, and 5 bases lay in between. The CDR3 nucleotides are TGTGCCAGCAGCTTAGAGCAGTATAATTCACCCCTCCACTTT. It encodes CASSLEQYNSPLHF.

The V and J genes are TRBV7-3 and TRBJ2-6, with D perhaps given as TRBD1 or TRBD2 (5 bases each). CDR3 length: 16 residues. V shed 1 base and J shed 0 bases, with 7 bases lying between them. CDR1 and CDR2 from the germline V gene are SGHTA and FQGTGA. CDR3 sequence reads: CASSLRGFSGANVLTF. In DNA, the CDR3 is TGTGCCAGCAGCTTAAGGGGGTTCTCTGGGGCCAACGTCCTGACTTTC.

This clonotype is medium-sized in the sample. The chain recombines TRBV2 with TRBJ2-1; D unclear. The CDR3 is 16 residues long. Deletions cut 8 bases from V and 0 bases from J, with 17 bases between. Germline V gene data show CDR1 as SNHLY and CDR2 as FYNNEI. CDR3 in DNA: TGTGCCAGCCGCTCCCCCGAATACAGCTCCTACAATGAGCAGTTCTTC. As protein: CASRSPEYSSYNEQFF.

This clonotype was recorded many times. The rearrangement uses TRBV2 and TRBJ2-5, with no clear D. The CDR3 spans 13 residues. The germline V gene has CDR1 SNHLY and CDR2 FYNNEI. Trimming pared 8 bases from V and 4 bases from J, leaving 14 bases between. The CDR3 DNA reads TGTGCCAGCCAGCCCGACGGGCCAGAGACCCAGTACTTC. This encodes CASQPDGPETQYF.

This clonotype showed up many times. CDR3 bases: TGTGCCAGCAGTCTAACCGGGACAGGGGTAAATGAGCAGTTCTTC. Amino acid sequence: CASSLTGTGVNEQFF. This rearrangement joins TRBV25-1 to TRBJ2-1, with 10 positions matching TRBD1. CDR1 and CDR2 from the germline V gene are MGHDK and SYGVNS. The CDR3 loop spans 15 amino acids. V was pared by 5 bases and J by 7 bases, with 8 bases of the junction left unmatched.

This clonotype was seen a handful of times. J is TRBJ2-7 and V is TRBV6-1; 10 nucleotides match TRBD2. This CDR3 has 16 residues. Trimming at V came to 6 bases and at J to 0 bases, leaving 8 bases not matched to a gene. Germline CDR1 reads MNHNS; CDR2 reads SASEGT. CDR3 protein: CASRTTSGATSYEQYF. Written as DNA, the CDR3 is TGTGCCAGCAGAACAACTAGCGGGGCGACCTCCTACGAGCAGTACTTC.